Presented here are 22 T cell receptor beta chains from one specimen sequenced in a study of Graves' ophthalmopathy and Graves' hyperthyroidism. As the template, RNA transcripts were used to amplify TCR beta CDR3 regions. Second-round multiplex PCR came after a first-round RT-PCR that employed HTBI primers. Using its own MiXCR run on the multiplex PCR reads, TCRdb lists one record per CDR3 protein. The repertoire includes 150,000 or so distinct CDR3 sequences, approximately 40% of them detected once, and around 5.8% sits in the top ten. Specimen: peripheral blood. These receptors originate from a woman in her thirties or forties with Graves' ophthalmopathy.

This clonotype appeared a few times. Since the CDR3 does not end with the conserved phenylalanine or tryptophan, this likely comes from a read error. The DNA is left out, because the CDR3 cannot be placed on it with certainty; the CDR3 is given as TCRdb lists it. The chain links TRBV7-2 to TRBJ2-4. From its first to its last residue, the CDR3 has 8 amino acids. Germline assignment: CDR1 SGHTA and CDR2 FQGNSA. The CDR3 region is CASSRYSR.

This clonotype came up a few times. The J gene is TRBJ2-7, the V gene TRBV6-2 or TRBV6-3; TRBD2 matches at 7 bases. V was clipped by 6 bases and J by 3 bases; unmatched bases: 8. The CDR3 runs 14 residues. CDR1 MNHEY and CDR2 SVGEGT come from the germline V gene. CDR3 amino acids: CASRSMGGYYEQYF. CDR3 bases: TGTGCCAGCAGGAGCATGGGGGGGTACTACGAGCAGTACTTC.

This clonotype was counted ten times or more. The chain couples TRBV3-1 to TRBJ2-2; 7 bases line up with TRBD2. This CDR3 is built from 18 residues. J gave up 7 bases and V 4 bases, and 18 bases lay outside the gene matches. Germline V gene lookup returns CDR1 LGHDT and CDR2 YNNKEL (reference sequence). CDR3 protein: CASSRHTPGLRFIGELFF. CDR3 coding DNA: TGTGCCAGCAGCCGCCACACACCGGGACTAAGGTTTATCGGGGAGCTGTTTTTT.

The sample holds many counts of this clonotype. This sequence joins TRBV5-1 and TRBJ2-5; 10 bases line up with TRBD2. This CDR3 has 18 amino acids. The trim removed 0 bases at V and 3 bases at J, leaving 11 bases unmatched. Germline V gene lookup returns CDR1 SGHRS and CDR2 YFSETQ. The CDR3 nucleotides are TGCGCCAGCAGCTTGGCCCTCAAAGCGGGAGGGAAGAAAGAGACCCAGTACTTC. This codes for CASSLALKAGGKKETQYF.

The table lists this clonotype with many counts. CDR3 DNA: TGTGCCAGTCTCTTTTCGGGGTCGAGCACTGAAGCTTTCTTT. This encodes CASLFSGSSTEAFF. The rearrangement uses TRBV6-5 and TRBJ1-1; no clear D gene. Germline assignment: CDR1 MNHEY and CDR2 SVGAGI. CDR3 length: 14 amino acids. The V end was cut by 9 bases, the J end by 4 bases, with 18 bases between.

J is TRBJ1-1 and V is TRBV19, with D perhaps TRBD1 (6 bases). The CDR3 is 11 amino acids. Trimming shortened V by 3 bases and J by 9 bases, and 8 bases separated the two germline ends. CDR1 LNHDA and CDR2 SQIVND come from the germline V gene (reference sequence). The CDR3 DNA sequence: TGTGCCAGTAGTATTACAGGGAAAGCTTTCTTT. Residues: CASSITGKAFF.

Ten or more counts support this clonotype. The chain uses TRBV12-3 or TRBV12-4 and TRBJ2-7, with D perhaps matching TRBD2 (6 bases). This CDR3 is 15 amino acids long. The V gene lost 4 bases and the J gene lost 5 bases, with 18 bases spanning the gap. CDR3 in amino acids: CASSSRLVTVHEQYF. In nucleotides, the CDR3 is TGTGCCAGCAGTTCTAGACTAGTAACAGTCCACGAGCAGTACTTC.

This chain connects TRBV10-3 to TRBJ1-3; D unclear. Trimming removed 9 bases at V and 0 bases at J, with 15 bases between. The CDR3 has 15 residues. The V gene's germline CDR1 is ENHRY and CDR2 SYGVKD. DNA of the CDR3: TGTGCCATAGGTGAAACAAGGGACTCTGGAAACACCATATATTTT. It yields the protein CAIGETRDSGNTIYF.

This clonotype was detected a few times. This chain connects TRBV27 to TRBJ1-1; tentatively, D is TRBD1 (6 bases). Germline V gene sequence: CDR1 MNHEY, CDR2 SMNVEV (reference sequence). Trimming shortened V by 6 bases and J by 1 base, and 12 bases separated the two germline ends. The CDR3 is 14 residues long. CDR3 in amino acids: CASRTGLRNTEAFF. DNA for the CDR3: TGTGCCAGCAGAACAGGGTTAAGGAACACTGAAGCTTTCTTT.

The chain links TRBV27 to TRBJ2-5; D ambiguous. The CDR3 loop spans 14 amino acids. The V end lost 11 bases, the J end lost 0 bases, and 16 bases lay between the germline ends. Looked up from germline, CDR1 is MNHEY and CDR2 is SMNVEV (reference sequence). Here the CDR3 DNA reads TGTGCCGGTAGCCCGATCCGACACCAAGAGACCCAGTACTTC. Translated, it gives CAGSPIRHQETQYF.

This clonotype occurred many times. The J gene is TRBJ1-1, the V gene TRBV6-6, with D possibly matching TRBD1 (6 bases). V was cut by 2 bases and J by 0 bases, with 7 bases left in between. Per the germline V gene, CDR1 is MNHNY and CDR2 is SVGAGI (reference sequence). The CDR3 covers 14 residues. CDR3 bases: TGTGCCAGCAGTTACAGGGACATGAACACTGAAGCTTTCTTT. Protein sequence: CASSYRDMNTEAFF.

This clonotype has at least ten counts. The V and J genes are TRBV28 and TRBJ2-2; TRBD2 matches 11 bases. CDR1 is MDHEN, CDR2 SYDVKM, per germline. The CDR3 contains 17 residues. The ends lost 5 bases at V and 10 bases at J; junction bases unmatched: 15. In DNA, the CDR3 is TGTGCCAGCAGTCCCCCCCTTATGGTAGCGGGGGGGCAGGAGCTGTTTTTT. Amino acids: CASSPPLMVAGGQELFF. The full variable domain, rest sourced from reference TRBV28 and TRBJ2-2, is DVKVTQSSRYLVKRTGEKVFLECVQDMDHENMFWYRQDPGLGLRLIYFSYDVKMKEKGDIPEGYSVSREKKERFSLILESASTNQTSMYLCASSPPLMVAGGQELFFGEGSRLTVL.

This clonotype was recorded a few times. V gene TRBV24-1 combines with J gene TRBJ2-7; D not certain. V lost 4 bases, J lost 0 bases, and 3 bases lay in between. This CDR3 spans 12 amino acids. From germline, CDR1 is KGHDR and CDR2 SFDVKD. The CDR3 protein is CATSDDSYEQYF. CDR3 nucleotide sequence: TGTGCCACCAGTGACGACTCCTACGAGCAGTACTTC.

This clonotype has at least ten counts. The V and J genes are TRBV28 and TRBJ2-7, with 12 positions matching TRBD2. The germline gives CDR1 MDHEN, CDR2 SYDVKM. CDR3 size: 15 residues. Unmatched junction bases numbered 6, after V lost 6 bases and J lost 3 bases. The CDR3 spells CASSSGLAGFYEQYF. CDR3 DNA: TGTGCCAGCAGCTCCGGACTAGCGGGGTTCTACGAGCAGTACTTC. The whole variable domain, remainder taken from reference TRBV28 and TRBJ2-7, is DVKVTQSSRYLVKRTGEKVFLECVQDMDHENMFWYRQDPGLGLRLIYFSYDVKMKEKGDIPEGYSVSREKKERFSLILESASTNQTSMYLCASSSGLAGFYEQYFGPGTRLTVT.

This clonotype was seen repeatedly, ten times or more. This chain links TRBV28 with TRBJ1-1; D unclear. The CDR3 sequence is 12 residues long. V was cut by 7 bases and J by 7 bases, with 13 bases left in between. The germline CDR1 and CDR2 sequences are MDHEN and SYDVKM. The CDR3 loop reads CASTTSTFEAFF. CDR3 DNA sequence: TGTGCCAGCACCACTTCAACGTTTGAAGCTTTCTTT.

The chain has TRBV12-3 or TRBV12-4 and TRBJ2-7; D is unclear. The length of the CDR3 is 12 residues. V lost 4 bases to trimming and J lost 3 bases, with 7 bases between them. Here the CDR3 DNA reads TGTGCCAGCAGTTATCGAGTCTACGAGCAGTACTTC. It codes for CASSYRVYEQYF.

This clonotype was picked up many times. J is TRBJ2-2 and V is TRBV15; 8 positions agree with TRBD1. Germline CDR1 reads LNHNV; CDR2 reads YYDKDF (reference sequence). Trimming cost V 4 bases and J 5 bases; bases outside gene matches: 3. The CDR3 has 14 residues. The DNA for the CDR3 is TGTGCCACCAGCACGGGACAGGAGACCGGGGAGCTGTTTTTT. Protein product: CATSTGQETGELFF.

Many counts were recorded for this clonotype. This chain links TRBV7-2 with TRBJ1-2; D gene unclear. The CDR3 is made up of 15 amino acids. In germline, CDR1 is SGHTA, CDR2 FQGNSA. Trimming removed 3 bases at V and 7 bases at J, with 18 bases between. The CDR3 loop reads CASSFGDGFGGGYTF. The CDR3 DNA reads TGTGCCAGCAGCTTCGGAGACGGGTTCGGCGGTGGCTACACCTTC.

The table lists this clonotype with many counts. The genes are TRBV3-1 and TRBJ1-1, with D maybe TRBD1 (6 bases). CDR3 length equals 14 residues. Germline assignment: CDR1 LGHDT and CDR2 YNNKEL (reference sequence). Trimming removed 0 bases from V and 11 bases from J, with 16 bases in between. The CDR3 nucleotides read TGTGCCAGCAGCCAAGATGTCGGGGGCGCAGAGGCTTTCTTT. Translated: CASSQDVGGAEAFF.

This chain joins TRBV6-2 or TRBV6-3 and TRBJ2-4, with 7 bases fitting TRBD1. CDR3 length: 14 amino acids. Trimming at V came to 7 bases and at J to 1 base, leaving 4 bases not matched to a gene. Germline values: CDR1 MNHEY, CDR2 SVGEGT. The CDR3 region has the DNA TGTGCCAGCACGACAGGGTGGGCCAAAAACATTCAGTACTTC. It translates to CASTTGWAKNIQYF.

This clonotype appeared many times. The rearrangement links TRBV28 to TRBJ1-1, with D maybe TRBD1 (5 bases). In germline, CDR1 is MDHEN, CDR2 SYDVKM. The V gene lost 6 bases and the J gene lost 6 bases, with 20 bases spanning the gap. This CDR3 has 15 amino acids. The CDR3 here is CASRRISLDKAEAFF. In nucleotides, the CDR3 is TGTGCCAGCAGGCGTATATCATTGGACAAAGCTGAAGCTTTCTTT.

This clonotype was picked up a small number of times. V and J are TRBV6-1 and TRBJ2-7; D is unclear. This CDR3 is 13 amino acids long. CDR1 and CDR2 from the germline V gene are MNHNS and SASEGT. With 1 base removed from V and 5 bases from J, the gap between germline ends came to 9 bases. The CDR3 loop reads CASSEDVRNEQYF. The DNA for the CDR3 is TGTGCCAGCAGTGAAGATGTTCGTAACGAGCAGTACTTC.